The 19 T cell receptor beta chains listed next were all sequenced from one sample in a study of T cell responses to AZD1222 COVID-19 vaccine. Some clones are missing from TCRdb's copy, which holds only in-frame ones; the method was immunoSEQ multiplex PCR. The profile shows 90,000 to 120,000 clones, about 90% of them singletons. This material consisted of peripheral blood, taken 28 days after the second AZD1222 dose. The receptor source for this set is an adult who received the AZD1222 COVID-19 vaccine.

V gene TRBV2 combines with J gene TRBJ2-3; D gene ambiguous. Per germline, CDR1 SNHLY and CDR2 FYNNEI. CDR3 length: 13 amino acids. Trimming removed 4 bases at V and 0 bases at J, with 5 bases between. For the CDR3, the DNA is TGTGCCAGCAGTGGTATCAGCACAGATACGCAGTATTTT. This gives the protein CASSGISTDTQYF. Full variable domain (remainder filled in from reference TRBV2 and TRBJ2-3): EPEVTQTPSHQVTQMGQEVILRCVPISNHLYFYWYRQILGQKVEFLVSFYNNEISEKSEIFDDQFSVERPDGSNFTLKIRSTKLEDSAMYFCASSGISTDTQYFGPGTRLTVL.

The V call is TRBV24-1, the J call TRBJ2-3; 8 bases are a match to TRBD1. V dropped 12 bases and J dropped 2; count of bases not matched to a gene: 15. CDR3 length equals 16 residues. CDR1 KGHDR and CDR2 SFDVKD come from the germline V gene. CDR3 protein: CAVKSGGARITDTQYF. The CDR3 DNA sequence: TGTGCCGTGAAGTCAGGGGGCGCGAGAATCACAGATACGCAGTATTTT.

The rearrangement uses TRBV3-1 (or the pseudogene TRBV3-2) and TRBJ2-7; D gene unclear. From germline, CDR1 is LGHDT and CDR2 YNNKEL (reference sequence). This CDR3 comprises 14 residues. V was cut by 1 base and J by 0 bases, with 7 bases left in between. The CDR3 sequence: CASSQVANSYEQYF. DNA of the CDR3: TGTGCCAGCAGCCAAGTGGCTAACTCCTACGAGCAGTACTTC.

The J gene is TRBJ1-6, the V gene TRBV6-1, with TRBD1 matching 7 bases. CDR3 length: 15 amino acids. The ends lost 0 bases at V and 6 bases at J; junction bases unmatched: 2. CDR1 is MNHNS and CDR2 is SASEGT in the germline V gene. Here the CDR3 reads CASSEAGTANSPLHF. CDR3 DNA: TGTGCCAGCAGTGAAGCTGGGACAGCTAATTCACCCCTCCACTTT.

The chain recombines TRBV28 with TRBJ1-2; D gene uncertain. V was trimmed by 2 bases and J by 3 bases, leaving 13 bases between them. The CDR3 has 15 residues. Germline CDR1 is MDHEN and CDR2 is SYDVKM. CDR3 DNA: TGTGCCAGCAGTTTAGAACCCCCCCCGGACTATGGCTACACCTTC. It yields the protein CASSLEPPPDYGYTF.

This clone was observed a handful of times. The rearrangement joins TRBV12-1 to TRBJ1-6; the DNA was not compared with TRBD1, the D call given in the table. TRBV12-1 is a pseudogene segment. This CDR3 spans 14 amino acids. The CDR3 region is CASSSRGLNSPLHF. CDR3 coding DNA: TGTGCCAGCAGCTCCAGGGGATTGAATTCACCCCTCCACTTT.

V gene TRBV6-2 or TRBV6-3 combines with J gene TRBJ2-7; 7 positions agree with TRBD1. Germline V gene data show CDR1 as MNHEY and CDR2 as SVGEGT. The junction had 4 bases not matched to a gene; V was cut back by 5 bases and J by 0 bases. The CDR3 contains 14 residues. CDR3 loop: CASSPTGSSYEQYF. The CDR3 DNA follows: TGTGCCAGCAGTCCGACAGGGAGCTCCTACGAGCAGTACTTC.

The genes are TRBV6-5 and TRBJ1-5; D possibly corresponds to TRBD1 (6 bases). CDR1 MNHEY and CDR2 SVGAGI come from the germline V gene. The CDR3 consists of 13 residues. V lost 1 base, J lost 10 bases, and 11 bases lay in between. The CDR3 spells CASSYFRDTPQHF. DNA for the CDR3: TGTGCCAGCAGTTACTTCCGGGACACCCCCCAGCATTTT.

The CDR3 bases are TGTGCCAGCAGTGGACAGGGGTCGAATCAGCCCCAGCATTTT. It encodes CASSGQGSNQPQHF. The chain employs TRBV2 and TRBJ1-5, with 8 bases that match TRBD1. J was trimmed by 4 bases and V by 4 bases; bases with no gene match: 3. CDR3 length equals 14 residues. Germline loops: CDR1 SNHLY, CDR2 FYNNEI.

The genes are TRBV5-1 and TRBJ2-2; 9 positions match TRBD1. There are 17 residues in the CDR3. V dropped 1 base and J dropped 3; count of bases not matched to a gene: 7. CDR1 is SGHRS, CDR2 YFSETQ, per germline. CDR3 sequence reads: CASSLRWDRDHTGELFF. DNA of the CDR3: TGCGCCAGCAGCTTGCGTTGGGACAGGGATCACACCGGGGAGCTGTTTTTT.

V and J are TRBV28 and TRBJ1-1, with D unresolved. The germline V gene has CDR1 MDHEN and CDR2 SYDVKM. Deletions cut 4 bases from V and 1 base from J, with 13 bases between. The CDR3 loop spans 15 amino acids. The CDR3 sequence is CASSSLSSGNTEAFF. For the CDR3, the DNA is TGTGCCAGCAGTTCTCTCTCCTCAGGGAACACTGAAGCTTTCTTT.

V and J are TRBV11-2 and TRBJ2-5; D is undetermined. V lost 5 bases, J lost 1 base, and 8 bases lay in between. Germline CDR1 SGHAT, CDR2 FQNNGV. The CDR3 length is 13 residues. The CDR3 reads CASSPRAQETQYF. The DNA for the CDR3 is TGTGCCAGCAGCCCCCGGGCCCAAGAGACCCAGTACTTC.

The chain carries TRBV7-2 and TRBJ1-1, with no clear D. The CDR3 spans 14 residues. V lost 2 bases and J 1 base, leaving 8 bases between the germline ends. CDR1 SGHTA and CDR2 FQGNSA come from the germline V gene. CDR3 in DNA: TGTGCCAGCAGCTTAATCGGCGGGAACACTGAAGCTTTCTTT. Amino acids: CASSLIGGNTEAFF.

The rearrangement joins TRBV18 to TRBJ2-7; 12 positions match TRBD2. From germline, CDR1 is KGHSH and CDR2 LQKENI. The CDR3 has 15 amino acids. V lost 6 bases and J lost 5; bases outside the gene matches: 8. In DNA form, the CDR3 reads TGTGCCAGCTCGGACGGCCTAGCGGGGGGGGACGAGCAGTACTTC. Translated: CASSDGLAGGDEQYF.

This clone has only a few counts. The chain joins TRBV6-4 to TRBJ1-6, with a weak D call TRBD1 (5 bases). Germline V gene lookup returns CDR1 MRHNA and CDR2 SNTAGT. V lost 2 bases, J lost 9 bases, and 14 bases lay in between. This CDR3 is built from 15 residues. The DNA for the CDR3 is TGTGCCAGCAGTGACGGGACCTCGTGGGGTTCACCCCTCCACTTT. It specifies CASSDGTSWGSPLHF.

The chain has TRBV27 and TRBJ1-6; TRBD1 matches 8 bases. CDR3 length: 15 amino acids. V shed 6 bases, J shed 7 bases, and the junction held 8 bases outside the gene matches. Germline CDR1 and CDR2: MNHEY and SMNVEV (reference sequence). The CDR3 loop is CASRQQGGINSPLHF. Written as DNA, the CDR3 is TGTGCCAGCAGGCAACAGGGGGGGATCAATTCACCCCTCCACTTT.

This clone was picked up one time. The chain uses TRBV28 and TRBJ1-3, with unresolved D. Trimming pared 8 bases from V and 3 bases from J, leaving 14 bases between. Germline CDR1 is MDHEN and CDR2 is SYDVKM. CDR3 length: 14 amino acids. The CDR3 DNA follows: TGTGCCAGCGTGGCCGGGAAGAATGGAAACACCATATATTTT. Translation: CASVAGKNGNTIYF.

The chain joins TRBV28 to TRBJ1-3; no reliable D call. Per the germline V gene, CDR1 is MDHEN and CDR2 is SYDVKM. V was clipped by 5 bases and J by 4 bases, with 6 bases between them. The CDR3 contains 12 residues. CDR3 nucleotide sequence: TGTGCCAGCAGTCTCAGGGGAAACACCATATATTTT. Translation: CASSLRGNTIYF.

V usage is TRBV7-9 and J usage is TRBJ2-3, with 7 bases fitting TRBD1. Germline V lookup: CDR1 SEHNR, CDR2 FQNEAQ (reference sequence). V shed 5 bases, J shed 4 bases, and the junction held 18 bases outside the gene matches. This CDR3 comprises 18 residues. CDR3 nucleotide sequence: TGTGCCAGCAGCCCCCCCCGGGTGGATAGGGGGCGCGCAGATACGCAGTATTTT. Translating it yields CASSPPRVDRGRADTQYF.